The source of this T cell receptor (beta chain) is a study of CXCR3-negative and CXCR3-positive naive CD8 T cells. Study-wide results and limits: The study found comparably high diversity in both naive subsets and much lower diversity in memory CD8+ cells.

The method, 5' RACE with UMI labels, was used to prepare the TRB cDNA libraries. TCRdb re-analyzed the 5' RACE reads; it lists each CDR3 protein once, without DNA. The sample totals some 28,000 distinct CDR3 sequences. Germline CDR1 is SGHNT and CDR2 is YENEEA. The CDR3 consists of 13 residues. Turning to this clonotype: Its cognate antigen is unknown.

The material sequenced was memory CD8+ T cells from blood. The clonotype was recovered from a human donor in good health. Some clones in this sample may be carry-over from other donors' samples. The V and J genes are TRBV11-3 and TRBJ2-5; TCRdb gives TRBD1 as the D gene, but with no DNA this cannot be confirmed. The CDR3 reads CASSFGDGETQYF.